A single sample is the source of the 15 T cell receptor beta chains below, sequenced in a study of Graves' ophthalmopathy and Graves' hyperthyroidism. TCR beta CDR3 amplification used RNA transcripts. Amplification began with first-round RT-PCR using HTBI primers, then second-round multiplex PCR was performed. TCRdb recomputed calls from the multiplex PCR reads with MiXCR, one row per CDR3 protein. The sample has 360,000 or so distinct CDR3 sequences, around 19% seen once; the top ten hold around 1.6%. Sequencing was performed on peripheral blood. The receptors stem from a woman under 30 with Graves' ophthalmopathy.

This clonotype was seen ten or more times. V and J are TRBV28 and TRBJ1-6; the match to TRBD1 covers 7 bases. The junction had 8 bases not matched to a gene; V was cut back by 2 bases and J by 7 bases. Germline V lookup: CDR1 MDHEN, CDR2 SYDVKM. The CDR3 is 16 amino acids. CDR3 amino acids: CASSLIGGQINSPLHF. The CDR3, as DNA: TGTGCCAGCAGTTTAATTGGGGGACAGATCAATTCACCCCTCCACTTT.

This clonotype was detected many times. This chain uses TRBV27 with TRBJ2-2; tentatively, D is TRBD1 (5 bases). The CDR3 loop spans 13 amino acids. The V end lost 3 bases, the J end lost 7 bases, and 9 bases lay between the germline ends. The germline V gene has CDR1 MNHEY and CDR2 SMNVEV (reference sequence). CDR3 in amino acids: CASSFSQGGELFF. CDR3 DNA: TGTGCCAGCAGTTTTTCTCAGGGCGGGGAGCTGTTTTTT.

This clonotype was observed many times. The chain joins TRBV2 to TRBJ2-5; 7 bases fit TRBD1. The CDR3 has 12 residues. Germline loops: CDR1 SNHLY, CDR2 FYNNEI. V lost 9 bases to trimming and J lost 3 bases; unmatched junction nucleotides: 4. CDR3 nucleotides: TGTGCCAGGTCCGGGACAGAAGAGACCCAGTACTTC. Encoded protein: CARSGTEETQYF.

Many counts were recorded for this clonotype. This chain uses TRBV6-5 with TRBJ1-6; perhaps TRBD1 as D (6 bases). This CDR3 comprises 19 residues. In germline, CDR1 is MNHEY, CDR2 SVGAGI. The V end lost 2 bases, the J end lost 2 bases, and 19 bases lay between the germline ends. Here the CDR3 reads CASSYLGFYRVTYNSPLHF. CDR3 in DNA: TGTGCCAGCAGTTACCTTGGTTTCTACAGGGTGACCTATAATTCACCCCTCCACTTT.

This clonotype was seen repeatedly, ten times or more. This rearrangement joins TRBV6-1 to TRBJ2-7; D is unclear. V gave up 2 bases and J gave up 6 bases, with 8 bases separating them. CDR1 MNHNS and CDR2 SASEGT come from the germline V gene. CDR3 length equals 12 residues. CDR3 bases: TGTGCCAGCAGTGAACCCCCTTCCGAGCAGTACTTC. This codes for CASSEPPSEQYF.

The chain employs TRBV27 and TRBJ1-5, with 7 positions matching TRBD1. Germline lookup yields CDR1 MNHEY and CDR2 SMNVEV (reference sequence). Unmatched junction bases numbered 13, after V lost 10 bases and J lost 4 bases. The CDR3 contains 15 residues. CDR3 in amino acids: CATREGGAWNQPQHF. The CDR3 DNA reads TGTGCCACGAGGGAAGGGGGCGCGTGGAATCAGCCCCAGCATTTT.

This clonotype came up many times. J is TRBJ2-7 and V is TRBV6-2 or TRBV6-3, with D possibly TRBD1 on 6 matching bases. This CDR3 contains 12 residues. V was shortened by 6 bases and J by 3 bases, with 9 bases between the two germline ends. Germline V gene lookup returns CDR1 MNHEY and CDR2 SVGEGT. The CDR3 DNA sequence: TGTGCCAGCAGCTACAGGGTCTACGAGCAGTACTTC. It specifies CASSYRVYEQYF.

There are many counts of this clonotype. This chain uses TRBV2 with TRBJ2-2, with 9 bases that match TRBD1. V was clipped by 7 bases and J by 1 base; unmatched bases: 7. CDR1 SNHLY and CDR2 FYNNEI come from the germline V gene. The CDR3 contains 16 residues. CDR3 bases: TGTGCCAGCAATCTACAGGGGGCTGGGAACACCGGGGAGCTGTTTTTT. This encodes CASNLQGAGNTGELFF.

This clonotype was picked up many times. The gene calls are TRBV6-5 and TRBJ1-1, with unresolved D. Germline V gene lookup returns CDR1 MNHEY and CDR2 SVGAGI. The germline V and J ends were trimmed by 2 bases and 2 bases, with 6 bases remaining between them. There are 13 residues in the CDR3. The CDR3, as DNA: TGTGCCAGCAGTTACGGGCCTAACACTGAAGCTTTCTTT. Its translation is CASSYGPNTEAFF.

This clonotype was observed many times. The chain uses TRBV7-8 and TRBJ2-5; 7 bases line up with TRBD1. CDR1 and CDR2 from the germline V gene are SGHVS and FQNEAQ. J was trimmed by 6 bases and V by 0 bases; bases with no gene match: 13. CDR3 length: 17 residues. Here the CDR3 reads CASSLALGQDPLKTQYF. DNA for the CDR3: TGTGCCAGCAGCTTAGCGCTCGGACAGGATCCCTTGAAGACCCAGTACTTC.

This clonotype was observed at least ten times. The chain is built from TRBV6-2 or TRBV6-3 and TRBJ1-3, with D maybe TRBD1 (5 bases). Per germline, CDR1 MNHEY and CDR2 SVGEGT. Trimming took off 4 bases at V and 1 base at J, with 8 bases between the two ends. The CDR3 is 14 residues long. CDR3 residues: CASSWGESGNTIYF. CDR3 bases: TGTGCCAGCAGTTGGGGCGAATCTGGAAACACCATATATTTT.

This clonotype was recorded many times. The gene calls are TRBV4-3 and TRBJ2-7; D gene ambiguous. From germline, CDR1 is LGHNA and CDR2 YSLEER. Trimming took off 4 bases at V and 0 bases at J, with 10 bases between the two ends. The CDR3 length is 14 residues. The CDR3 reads CASSPTADSYEQYF. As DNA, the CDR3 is TGCGCCAGCAGCCCGACCGCAGACTCCTACGAGCAGTACTTC.

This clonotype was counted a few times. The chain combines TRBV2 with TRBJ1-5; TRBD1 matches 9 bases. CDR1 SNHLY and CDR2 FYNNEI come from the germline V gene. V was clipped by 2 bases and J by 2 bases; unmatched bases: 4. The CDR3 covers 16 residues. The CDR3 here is CASSELQGAGNQPQHF. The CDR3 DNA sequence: TGTGCCAGCAGTGAATTACAGGGGGCCGGCAATCAGCCCCAGCATTTT.

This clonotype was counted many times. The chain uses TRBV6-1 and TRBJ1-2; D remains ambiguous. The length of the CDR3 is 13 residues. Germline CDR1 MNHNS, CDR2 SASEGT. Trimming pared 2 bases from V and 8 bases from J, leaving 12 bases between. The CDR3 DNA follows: TGTGCCAGCAGTGAATTGGAGTGGCTCGGCTACACCTTC. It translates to CASSELEWLGYTF.

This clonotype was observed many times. CDR3 protein: CATTGGRGTEAFF. The CDR3 DNA is TGTGCCACCACTGGGGGGAGGGGCACTGAAGCTTTCTTT. This chain connects TRBV10-3 to TRBJ1-1, with D perhaps matching TRBD1 (5 bases). Trimming shortened V by 10 bases and J by 4 bases, and 16 bases separated the two germline ends. This CDR3 is 13 amino acids long. Germline-derived CDR1 and CDR2 are ENHRY and SYGVKD.